This T cell receptor (beta chain) derives from a study of OX40 agonist ivuxolimab in advanced cancers. Describing the broader study: Ivuxolimab, which targeted the costimulatory receptor OX40 (CD134), was an agonistic, fully human IgG2 monoclonal antibody. Intravenous ivuxolimab was administered to patients every 2 weeks at six dose levels: 0.01, 0.1, 0.3, 1.5, 3 and 10 mg/kg. Among the 52 dose-escalation patients, about 20 had hepatocellular carcinoma, around 15 melanoma, 9 renal cell carcinoma and 9 head and neck cancer. A male proportion of roughly 80% and a mean age of approximately 60 years, ranging from roughly 23 to 79, were recorded for the dose-escalation cohort. Patients were allowed to have had prior anti-PD-1, anti-PD-L1 or anti-CTLA-4 therapy, and around 40% of the dose-escalation patients had previously received checkpoint inhibitors. Three dose-escalation patients achieved partial responses, one with hepatocellular carcinoma and two with cutaneous melanoma. Peripheral TCRbeta sequencing aimed to test whether ivuxolimab altered TCR sequence diversity and caused clonal T-cell expansion. The paper covers the monotherapy dose-escalation part of the phase I ivuxolimab trial, which included N of about 56 patients. What the authors observed across the whole study: In the 0.1-3.0 mg/kg groups, partial responders had among the lowest normalized peripheral clonal expansion, particularly in CD8+ T cells. Which antigens the clonally expanded peripheral T cells were specific for was not determined. At doses from 0.1 to 3.0 mg/kg, clonal expansion was seen in both CD4+ and CD8+ blood T cells between baseline and week 6. Low levels of normalized T-cell clonal expansion were also shown by some nonresponding patients. After ivuxolimab, CD8+ T cells had more expanded clones than CD4+ T cells on average.

From a lookup of the germline V gene, CDR1 and CDR2 are ENHRY and SYGVKD. V lost 0 bases and J lost 5 bases; the stretch between them is 5 bases long. Including the terminal cysteine and phenylalanine, the CDR3 comprises 12 residues. Of all the DNA, just the CDR3 is kept, 36 bases in frame from base 1. As to this clone: The target of this receptor is not known. Nothing much larger sits one base from this clone, and base qualities are not available.

To sequence the TCRbeta CDR3 region, genomic DNA was isolated from the sorted cells. The immunoSEQ Assay was used to sequence the TCRbeta CDR3 regions. Not all clones reach the TCRdb copy of this immuneACCESS table, which keeps in-frame sequences only. Checked studies attribute under half of the gap to unresolved V genes and leave the rest unexplained. The sample contains about 42,000 clones, 70% to 90% of them found a single time. The ten largest clones add up to 6% of the sample. The trial excluded patients who had a history of autoimmune disease or were on systemic immunosuppression. In every dose cohort, peripheral blood was drawn for TCR sequencing at baseline, cycle 4 day 1, and cycle 7 day 1. The samples were taken from a phase I, first-in-human, multicenter, open-label dose-escalation trial of ivuxolimab. Adults with locally advanced or metastatic melanoma, renal cell carcinoma, hepatocellular carcinoma or head and neck squamous cell carcinoma were enrolled in the trial. Before TCR sequencing, CD4+ T cells and CD8+ T cells from peripheral blood were sorted into separate populations.

The specimen was CD4+ or CD8+ T cells sorted from blood, collected in a trial of the OX40 agonist ivuxolimab. This chain is built from TRBV10-3 and TRBJ2-7, with the D gene not confidently named. This clonotype was obtained from an adult with an advanced solid tumor such as melanoma, head and neck, liver or kidney cancer. The encoded CDR3 is CAISESPHEQYF. The nucleotide sequence reads TGTGCCATCAGTGAGTCTCCCCACGAGCAGTACTTC.